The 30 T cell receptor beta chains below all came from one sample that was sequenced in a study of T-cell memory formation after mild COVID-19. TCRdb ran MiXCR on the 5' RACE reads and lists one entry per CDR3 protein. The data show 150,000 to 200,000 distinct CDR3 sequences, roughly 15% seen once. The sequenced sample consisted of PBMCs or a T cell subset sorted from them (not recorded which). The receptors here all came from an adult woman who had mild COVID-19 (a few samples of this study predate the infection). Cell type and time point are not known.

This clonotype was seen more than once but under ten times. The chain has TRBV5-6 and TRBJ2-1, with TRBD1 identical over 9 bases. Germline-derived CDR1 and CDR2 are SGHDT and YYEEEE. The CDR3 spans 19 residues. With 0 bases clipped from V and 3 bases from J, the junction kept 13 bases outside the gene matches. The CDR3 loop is CASSLGQGVVADNYNEQFF. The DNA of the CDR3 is TGTGCCAGCAGCTTGGGACAGGGGGTAGTAGCGGATAACTACAATGAGCAGTTCTTC.

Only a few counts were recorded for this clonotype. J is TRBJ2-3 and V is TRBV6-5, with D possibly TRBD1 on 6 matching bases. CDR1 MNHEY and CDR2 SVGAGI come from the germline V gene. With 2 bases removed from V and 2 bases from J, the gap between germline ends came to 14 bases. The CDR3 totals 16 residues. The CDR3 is CASSYQGHLLTDTQYF. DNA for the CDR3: TGTGCCAGCAGTTACCAGGGACACCTCCTCACAGATACGCAGTATTTT.

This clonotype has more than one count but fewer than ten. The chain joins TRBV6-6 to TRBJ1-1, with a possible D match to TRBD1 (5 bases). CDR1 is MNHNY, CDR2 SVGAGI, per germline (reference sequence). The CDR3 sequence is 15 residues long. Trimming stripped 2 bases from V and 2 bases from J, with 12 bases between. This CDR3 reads CASSYHEGVNTEAFF. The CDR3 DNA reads TGTGCCAGCAGTTACCATGAAGGGGTAAACACTGAAGCTTTCTTT.

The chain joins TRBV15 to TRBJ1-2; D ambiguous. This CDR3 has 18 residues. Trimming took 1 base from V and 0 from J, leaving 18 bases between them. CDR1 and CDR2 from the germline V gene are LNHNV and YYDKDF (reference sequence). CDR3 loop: CATSRVRQSQLTNYGYTF. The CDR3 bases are TGTGCCACCAGCAGAGTTCGGCAGTCACAATTAACTAACTATGGCTACACCTTC.

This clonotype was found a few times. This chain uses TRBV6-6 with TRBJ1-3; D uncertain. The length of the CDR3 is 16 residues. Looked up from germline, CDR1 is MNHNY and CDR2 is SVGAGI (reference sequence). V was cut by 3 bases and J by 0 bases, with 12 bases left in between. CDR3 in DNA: TGTGCCAGCAGTTATTATACCGGGCCCTCTGGAAACACCATATATTTT. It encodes CASSYYTGPSGNTIYF.

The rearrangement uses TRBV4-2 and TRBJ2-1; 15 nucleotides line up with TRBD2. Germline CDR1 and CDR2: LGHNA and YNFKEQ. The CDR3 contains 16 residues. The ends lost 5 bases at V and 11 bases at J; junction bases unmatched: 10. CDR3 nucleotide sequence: TGTGCCAGCAGCGGGGATCGGACTAGCGGGAGGGCGAAGCAGTTCTTC. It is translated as CASSGDRTSGRAKQFF.

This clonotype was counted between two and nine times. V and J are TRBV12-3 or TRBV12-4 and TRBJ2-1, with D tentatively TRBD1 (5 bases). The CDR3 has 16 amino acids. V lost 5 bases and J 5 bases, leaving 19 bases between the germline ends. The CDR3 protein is CASSHDSSALDNEQFF. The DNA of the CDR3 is TGTGCCAGCAGTCATGACAGCTCTGCTCTTGACAATGAGCAGTTCTTC.

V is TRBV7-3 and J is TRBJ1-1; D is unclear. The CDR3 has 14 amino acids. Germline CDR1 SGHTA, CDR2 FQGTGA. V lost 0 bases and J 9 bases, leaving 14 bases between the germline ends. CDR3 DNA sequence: TGTGCCAGCAGCTTAACGAGGACCGAGTCAAAAGCTTTCTTT. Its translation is CASSLTRTESKAFF.

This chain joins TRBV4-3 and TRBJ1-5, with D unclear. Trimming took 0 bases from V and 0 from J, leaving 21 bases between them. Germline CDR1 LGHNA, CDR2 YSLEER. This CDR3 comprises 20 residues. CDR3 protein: CASSQEPVRAHRYSNQPQHF. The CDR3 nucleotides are TGCGCCAGCAGCCAAGAACCCGTTCGGGCGCACCGATATAGCAATCAGCCCCAGCATTTT.

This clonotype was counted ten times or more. The CDR3 protein is CASSLGSEATYEQYF. The CDR3 nucleotides read TGCGCCAGCAGCTTGGGTAGCGAGGCAACCTACGAGCAGTACTTC. The V and J genes are TRBV5-1 and TRBJ2-7; a possible D gene is TRBD2 (5 bases). The CDR3 is made up of 15 amino acids. The ends were cut back, 0 bases at V and 2 bases at J, with 12 bases in the middle. From germline, CDR1 is SGHRS and CDR2 YFSETQ.

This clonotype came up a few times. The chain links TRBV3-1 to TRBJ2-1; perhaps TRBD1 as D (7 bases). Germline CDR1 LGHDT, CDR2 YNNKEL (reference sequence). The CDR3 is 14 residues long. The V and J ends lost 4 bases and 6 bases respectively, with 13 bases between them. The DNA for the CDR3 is TGTGCCAGCAGCCCAAACCAGGGGGGCAATGAGCAGTTCTTC. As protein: CASSPNQGGNEQFF.

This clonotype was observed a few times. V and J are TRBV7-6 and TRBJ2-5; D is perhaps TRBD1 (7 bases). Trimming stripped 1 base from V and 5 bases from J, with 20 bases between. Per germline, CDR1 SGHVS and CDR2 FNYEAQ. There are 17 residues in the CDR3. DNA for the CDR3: TGTGCCAGCAGCTTAGAGTTCGGAGGGGGCGAGCATGAGACCCAGTACTTC. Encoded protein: CASSLEFGGGEHETQYF.

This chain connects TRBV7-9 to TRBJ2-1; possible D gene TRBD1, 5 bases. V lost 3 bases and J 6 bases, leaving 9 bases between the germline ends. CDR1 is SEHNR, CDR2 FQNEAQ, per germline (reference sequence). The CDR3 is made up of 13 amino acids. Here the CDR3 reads CASSFRQSNEQFF. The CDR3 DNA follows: TGTGCCAGCAGCTTCCGACAGAGCAATGAGCAGTTCTTC.

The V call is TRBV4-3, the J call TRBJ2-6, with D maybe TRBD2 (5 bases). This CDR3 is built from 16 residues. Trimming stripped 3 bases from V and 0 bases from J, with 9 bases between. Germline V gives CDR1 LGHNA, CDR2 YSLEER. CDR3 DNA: TGCGCCAGCAGCCAGAACGGGAACTCTGGGGCCAACGTCCTGACTTTC. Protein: CASSQNGNSGANVLTF.

CDR3 nucleotides: TGTGCCAGCAGTCGGACAATTACTAACTATGGCTACACCTTC. Amino acids: CASSRTITNYGYTF. The V gene is TRBV6-5, the J gene TRBJ1-2; D may be TRBD1 (5 bases). Germline loops: CDR1 MNHEY, CDR2 SVGAGI. This CDR3 has 14 amino acids. V dropped 5 bases and J dropped 0 bases, with 10 bases sitting between them.

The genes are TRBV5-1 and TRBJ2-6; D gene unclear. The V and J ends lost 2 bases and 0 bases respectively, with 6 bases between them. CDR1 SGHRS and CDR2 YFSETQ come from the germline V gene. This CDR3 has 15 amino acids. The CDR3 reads CASSLPSSGANVLTF. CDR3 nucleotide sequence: TGCGCCAGCAGCTTACCAAGCTCTGGGGCCAACGTCCTGACTTTC.

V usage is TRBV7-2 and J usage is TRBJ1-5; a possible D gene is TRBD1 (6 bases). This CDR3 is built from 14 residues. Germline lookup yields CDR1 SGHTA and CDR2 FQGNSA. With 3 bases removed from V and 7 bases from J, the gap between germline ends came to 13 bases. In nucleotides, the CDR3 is TGTGCCAGCAGCTTTACAGGGTCGGGGCAGCCCCAGCATTTT. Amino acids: CASSFTGSGQPQHF.

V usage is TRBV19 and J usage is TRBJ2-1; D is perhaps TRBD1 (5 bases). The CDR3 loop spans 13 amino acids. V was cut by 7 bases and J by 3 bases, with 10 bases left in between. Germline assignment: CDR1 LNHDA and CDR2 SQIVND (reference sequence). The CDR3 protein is CASKQESYNEQFF. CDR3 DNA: TGTGCCAGTAAACAGGAGAGCTACAATGAGCAGTTCTTC.

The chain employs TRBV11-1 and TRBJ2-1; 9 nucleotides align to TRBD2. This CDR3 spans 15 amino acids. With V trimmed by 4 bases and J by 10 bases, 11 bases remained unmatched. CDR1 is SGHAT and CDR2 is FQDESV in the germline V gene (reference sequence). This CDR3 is CASSSLREGLGEQFF. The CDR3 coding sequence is TGTGCCAGCAGCTCCCTGCGGGAGGGCCTAGGGGAGCAGTTCTTC.

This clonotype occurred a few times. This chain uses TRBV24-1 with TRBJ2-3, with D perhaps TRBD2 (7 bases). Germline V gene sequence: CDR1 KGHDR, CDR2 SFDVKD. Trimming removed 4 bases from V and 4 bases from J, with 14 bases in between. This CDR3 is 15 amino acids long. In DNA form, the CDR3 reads TGTGCCACCAGTGAGACGCGGGGGCCCGCAGATACGCAGTATTTT. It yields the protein CATSETRGPADTQYF.

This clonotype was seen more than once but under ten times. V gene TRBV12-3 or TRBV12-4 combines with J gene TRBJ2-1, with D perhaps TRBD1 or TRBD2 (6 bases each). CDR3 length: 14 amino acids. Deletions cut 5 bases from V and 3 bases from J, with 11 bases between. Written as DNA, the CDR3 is TGTGCCAGCAGTCCCAGGGGACTCTACAATGAGCAGTTCTTC. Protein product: CASSPRGLYNEQFF.

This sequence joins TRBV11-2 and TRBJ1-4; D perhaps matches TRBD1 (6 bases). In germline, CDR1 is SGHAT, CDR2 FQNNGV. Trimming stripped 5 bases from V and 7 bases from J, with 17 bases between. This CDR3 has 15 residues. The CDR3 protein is CASSLTDSPFEKLFF. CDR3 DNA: TGTGCCAGCAGCCTAACGGACAGCCCCTTTGAAAAACTGTTTTTT.

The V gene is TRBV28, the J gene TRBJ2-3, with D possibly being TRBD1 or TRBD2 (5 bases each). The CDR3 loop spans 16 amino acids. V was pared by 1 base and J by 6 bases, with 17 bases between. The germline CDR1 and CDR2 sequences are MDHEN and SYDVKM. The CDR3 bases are TGTGCCAGCAGTTTATTCAGGGCGGCTCGAGGGGATACGCAGTATTTT. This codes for CASSLFRAARGDTQYF.

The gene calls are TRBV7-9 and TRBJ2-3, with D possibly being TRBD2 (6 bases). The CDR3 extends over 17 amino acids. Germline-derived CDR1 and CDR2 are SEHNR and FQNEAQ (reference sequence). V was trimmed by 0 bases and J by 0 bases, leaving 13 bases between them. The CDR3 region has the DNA TGTGCCAGCAGCTTAGCGCTGGCTAGCGTAAGCACAGATACGCAGTATTTT. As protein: CASSLALASVSTDTQYF.

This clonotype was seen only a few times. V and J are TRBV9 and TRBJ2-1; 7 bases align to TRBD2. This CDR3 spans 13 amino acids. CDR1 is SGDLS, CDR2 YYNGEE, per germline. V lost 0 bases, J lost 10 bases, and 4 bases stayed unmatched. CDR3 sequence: CASSVVVTSEQFF. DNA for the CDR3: TGTGCCAGCAGCGTAGTTGTGACTAGCGAGCAGTTCTTC.

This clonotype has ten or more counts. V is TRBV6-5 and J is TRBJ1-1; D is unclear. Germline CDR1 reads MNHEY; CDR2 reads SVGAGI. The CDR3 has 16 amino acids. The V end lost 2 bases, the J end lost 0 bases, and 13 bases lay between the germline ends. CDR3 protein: CASSYGSGIVNTEAFF. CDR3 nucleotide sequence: TGTGCCAGCAGTTACGGGAGTGGGATCGTGAACACTGAAGCTTTCTTT.

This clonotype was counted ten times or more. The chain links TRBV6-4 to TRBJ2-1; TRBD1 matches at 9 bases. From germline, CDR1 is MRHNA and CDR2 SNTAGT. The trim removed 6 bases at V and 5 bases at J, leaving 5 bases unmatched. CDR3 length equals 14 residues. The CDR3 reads CASRGGQGHNEQFF. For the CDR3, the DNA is TGTGCCAGCAGGGGGGGACAGGGCCACAATGAGCAGTTCTTC.

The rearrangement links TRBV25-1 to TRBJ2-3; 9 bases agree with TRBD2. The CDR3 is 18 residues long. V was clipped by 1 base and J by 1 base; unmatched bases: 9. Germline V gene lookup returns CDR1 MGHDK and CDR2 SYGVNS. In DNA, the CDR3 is TGTGCCAGCAGTGAATCAAGGCTAGCGGGGCTCGGCACAGATACGCAGTATTTT. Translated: CASSESRLAGLGTDTQYF.

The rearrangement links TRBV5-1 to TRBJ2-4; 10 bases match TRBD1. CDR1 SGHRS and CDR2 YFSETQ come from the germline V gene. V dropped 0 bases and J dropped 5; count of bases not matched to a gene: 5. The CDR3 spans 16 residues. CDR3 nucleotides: TGCGCCAGCAGCTTGGTAGGGACAGGGGACCAAAACATTCAGTACTTC. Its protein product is CASSLVGTGDQNIQYF.

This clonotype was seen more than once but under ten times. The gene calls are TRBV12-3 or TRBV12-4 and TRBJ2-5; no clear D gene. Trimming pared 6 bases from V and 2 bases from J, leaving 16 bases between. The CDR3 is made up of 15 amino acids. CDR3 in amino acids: CASRPTRTGQETQYF. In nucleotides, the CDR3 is TGTGCCAGCAGGCCCACACGTACGGGTCAAGAGACCCAGTACTTC.